This T cell receptor beta chain was recorded in a study of T cells in Graves' hyperthyroidism and ophthalmopathy. Study-wide context: Sampling of peripheral blood happened at initial diagnosis, prior to any treatment.

This clonotype has just a few counts. No antigen is known for it. Amplification of TCR beta CDR3 regions was performed using RNA transcripts as template. TCR CDR3 underwent first-round RT-PCR with the HTBI primer set. TCRdb passed the multiplex PCR reads through MiXCR, listing each CDR3 protein once. This table holds about 520,000 distinct CDR3 sequences, roughly 25% found once. A patient was excluded if there was uncontrolled infection, other autoimmune disease, pregnancy or lactation. Study-wide points: Within blood appeared most thyroid clonotypes that had expanded above 0.001.

Germline-derived CDR1 and CDR2 are LNHDA and SQIVND (reference sequence). Trimming removed 3 bases from V and 3 bases from J, with 11 bases in between. The CDR3 is 14 residues long. The clonotype comes from a woman in her twenties or thirties with Graves' ophthalmopathy. Sample: blood. The rearrangement uses TRBV19 and TRBJ1-2; tentatively, D is TRBD1 (6 bases). The DNA for the CDR3 is TGTGCCAGTAGTATTACGCAGGGGTACTATGGCTACACCTTC. It specifies CASSITQGYYGYTF.